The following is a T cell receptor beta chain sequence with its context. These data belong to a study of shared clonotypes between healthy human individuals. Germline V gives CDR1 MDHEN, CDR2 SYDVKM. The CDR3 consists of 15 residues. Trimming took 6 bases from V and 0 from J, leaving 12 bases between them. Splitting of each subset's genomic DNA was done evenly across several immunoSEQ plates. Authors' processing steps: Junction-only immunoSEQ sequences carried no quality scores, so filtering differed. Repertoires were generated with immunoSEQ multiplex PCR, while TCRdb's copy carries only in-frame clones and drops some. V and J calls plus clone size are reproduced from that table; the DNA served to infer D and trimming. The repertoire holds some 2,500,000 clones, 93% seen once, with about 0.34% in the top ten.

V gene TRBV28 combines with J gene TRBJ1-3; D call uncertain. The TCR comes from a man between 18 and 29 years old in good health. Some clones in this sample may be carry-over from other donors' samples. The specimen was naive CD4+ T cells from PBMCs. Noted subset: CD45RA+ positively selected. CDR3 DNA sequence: TGTGCCAGCAGCCCAGGTAGAACCTCTGGAAACACCATATATTTT. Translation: CASSPGRTSGNTIYF.